This T cell receptor beta chain was sequenced during a study of blood T cells in healthy people across ages. Whole-study results and caveats: Observed TCR beta diversity per million T cells went down as age went up. This fall followed a roughly linear course with age.

Sample-barcoded 5' priming and a J-beta primer mix drove a second PCR of roughly 7 to 11 cycles. In TCRdb, the 5' RACE reads were re-called with MiXCR into one record per CDR3 protein. The top ten hold around 23% of the sample, which has fewer than 700,000 distinct CDR3 sequences, 45% to 55% seen once. This clonotype was detected only a few times. The antigen remains undetermined. Trimming removed 5 bases from V and 10 bases from J; junction bases left unmatched: 10. The CDR3 has 14 amino acids. Germline lookup yields CDR1 SGHAT and CDR2 FQDESV (reference sequence). V gene TRBV11-1 combines with J gene TRBJ2-1, with 8 bases identical to TRBD1. The TCR was taken from a man at least 80 years old in good health. The sequencing sample was made of blood. CDR3 nucleotide sequence: TGTGCCAGCAGCAAGAGACAGGGGCTAAGGGAGCAGTTCTTC. Translating gives CASSKRQGLREQFF.